This T cell receptor (beta chain) appears in the sequencing data of a study of identical twins. Findings of the study overall: Modelling approaches yielded underestimates of out-of-frame TCR alpha sharing between monozygotic twins. Weaker excess twin sharing was seen among beta out-of-frame sequences.

This clonotype appeared many times. Its specificity is unknown. Between the trimmed V and J ends, which lost 1 base and 3 bases, there was a span of 10 bases. Germline V gene sequence: CDR1 LNHNV, CDR2 YYDKDF (reference sequence). The CDR3 covers 14 residues. In TCRdb, the 5' RACE reads were re-called with MiXCR into one record per CDR3 protein. The table records 700,000 or so distinct CDR3 sequences, 8% to 9% of them present only once. This sample also belongs to another study, concerning yellow fever vaccine responses in identical twins.

The source material was PBMCs. The chain links TRBV15 to TRBJ2-7; D is undetermined. This TCR was sampled from a woman aged 18-29 years in good health. CDR3 nucleotide sequence: TGTGCCACCAGCAGAGTAGTAGGTCGCTACGAGCAGTACTTC. Translating it yields CATSRVVGRYEQYF.